This T cell receptor beta chain was sequenced in a study of read filtering for tumor transcriptome and immune sequencing. Trimming took off 3 bases at V and 3 bases at J, with 12 bases between the two ends. This CDR3 is built from 15 residues. Germline V gene sequence: CDR1 KGHDR, CDR2 SFDVKD. This clonotype was detected ten times or more. This library used roughly 400 ng RNA and molecular barcoded adaptors spanning alpha/delta and beta/gamma chains. TCRdb analysed the reads with MiXCR anew, one entry per CDR3 protein. This sample has 30,000 to 40,000 distinct CDR3 sequences, with about an eighth found just once.

The receptor's source is a donor older than 35 with multiple myeloma. The sequencing input was a population of CD138-negative cells sorted from bone marrow. This rearrangement joins TRBV24-1 to TRBJ2-3; D not resolved. CDR3 amino acids: CATSDTMRGTDTQYF. Written as DNA, the CDR3 is TGTGCCACCAGTGATACTATGCGCGGAACAGATACGCAGTATTTT.